These T cell receptor beta chains were read from a single sample in a study of technical replicates of blood from a few donors. Profiling relied on immunoSEQ multiplex PCR, and the TCRdb table lists in-frame clones only, not all of them. Of some 70,000 clones listed, over 75% are singletons. The sequenced sample consisted of PBMCs. These TCRs come from a human donor in good health. Some clones in this sample may be carry-over from other donors' samples. The CDR3 runs from the conserved cysteine through the conserved F or W.

J,V,CDR3
TRBJ2-7,TRBV7-2,CASSLVGNGGHEQYF
TRBJ2-5,TRBV4-1,CASSQDRGGLGETQYF
TRBJ1-2,TRBV7-9,CASSPRPGEGSWGYGYTF
TRBJ2-3,TRBV7-2,CASSLGSVHTDTQYF
TRBJ2-1,TRBV6-1,CASSEGQYNEQFF
TRBJ2-7,TRBV4-3,CASSQDGGIEQYF
TRBJ2-7,TRBV21-1,CASSKGGGYEQYF
TRBJ1-2,TRBV5-5,CASSLSQGTAYGYTF
TRBJ2-2,TRBV29-1,CSVEFPANTGELFF
TRBJ2-7,TRBV10-3,CAISEPGTTPYGAQYF
TRBJ2-2,TRBV10-3,CAISESLPTSSPGELFF
TRBJ2-7,TRBV11-2,CASSLGRDTTYEQYF
TRBJ2-7,TRBV27,CASSFYASSYEQYF
TRBJ1-1,TRBV6-5,CASSYSGQTDEAFF
TRBJ1-1,TRBV2,CASREQGSNTEAFF
TRBJ2-5,TRBV7-2,CASSPPTGTSGAETQYF
TRBJ2-2,TRBV23-1,CASSQWQGGTGELFF
TRBJ1-3,TRBV4-1,CASSQGTGAGNTIYF
TRBJ2-7,TRBV4-1,CASSPRTGPYEQYF
TRBJ2-7,TRBV12-5,CASGLQTPMTGRVEQYF